The rows below give T cell receptor beta chains drawn from one sample of a study of cytomegalovirus exposure and HLA in healthy donors. Only in-frame clones appear in the TCRdb table, and some are missing; sequencing was by immunoSEQ multiplex PCR. This sample carries about 180,000 clones, around 80% of them seen once, and the ten largest clones take less than 2.5%. The sequencing sample was made of PBMCs. The receptors stem from a woman in her 30s in good health and CMV-seropositive. Each CDR3 is given with its conserved first and last residue. A D gene is named only where the DNA matches it firmly. Only some rows state a clone size, as once, few, many or a class for expanded clones.

v_call	cdr3_length	clone_size	j_call	d_call	cdr3_aa	cdr3_nt
TRBV7-9	17	-	TRBJ2-6	TRBD2	CASSLVAGSSGANVLTF	TGTGCCAGCAGCTTAGTAGCGGGGAGCTCTGGGGCCAACGTCCTGACTTTC
TRBV6-5	14	few	TRBJ1-3	TRBD1	CASRDRWPGNTIYF	TGTGCCAGCAGGGACAGGTGGCCTGGAAACACCATATATTTT
TRBV7-2	15	-	TRBJ1-5	-	CASRLKGLRNQPQHF	TGTGCCAGCAGGTTAAAGGGGTTGCGCAATCAGCCCCAGCATTTT
TRBV7-2	17	-	TRBJ1-2	TRBD1	CASSPRDRARLIDGYTF	TGTGCCAGCAGCCCCCGGGACAGAGCCCGCCTTATCGATGGCTACACCTTC
TRBV25-1	12	-	TRBJ1-5	-	CASSAEGQPQHF	TGTGCCAGCAGTGCGGAGGGGCAGCCCCAGCATTTT
TRBV27	15	-	TRBJ2-3	TRBD2	CASSLPSGGYDTQYF	TGTGCCAGCAGTTTACCTAGCGGGGGGTACGATACGCAGTATTTT
TRBV7-2	13	few	TRBJ2-1	TRBD2	CASGPGGYNEQFF	TGTGCCAGCGGTCCGGGGGGTTACAATGAGCAGTTCTTC
TRBV5-1	13	-	TRBJ2-2	TRBD1	CASSTGEAGELFF	TGCGCCAGCTCGACAGGGGAGGCCGGGGAGCTGTTTTTT
TRBV5-4	16	-	TRBJ2-1	-	CASSRNGQSSYNEQFF	TGTGCCAGCAGCCGGAACGGACAGAGCTCCTACAATGAGCAGTTCTTC
TRBV5-1	16	-	TRBJ2-3	TRBD2	CASSLGSGGAKDTQYF	TGCGCCAGCAGCTTGGGGTCGGGGGGGGCCAAGGATACGCAGTATTTT
TRBV2	14	-	TRBJ2-7	TRBD1	CASRDRDSSYEQYF	TGTGCCAGCAGAGACCGGGACAGCTCCTACGAGCAGTACTTC